This T cell receptor beta chain was sequenced in a study of early T cells in non-severe SARS-CoV-2 infection. Individual cDNA molecules each received unique molecular identifiers attached to them. TCRdb re-derived calls from the 5' RACE reads in MiXCR, one entry per CDR3 protein. Of roughly 75,000 distinct CDR3 sequences listed, around 17% are singletons. Trimming pared 5 bases from V and 2 bases from J, leaving 10 bases between. The CDR3 has 14 amino acids. This TCR was recovered from an adult who was a healthcare worker with PCR-confirmed SARS-CoV-2 infection or an uninfected control (not recorded which). J is TRBJ2-1 and V is TRBV12-3 or TRBV12-4; D is uncertain. Sequencing was done on a sample of whole blood. Here the CDR3 reads CASSQDPPYNEQFF. The DNA for the CDR3 is TGTGCCAGCAGTCAAGACCCTCCCTACAATGAGCAGTTCTTC.